The clone carrying this TCR beta chain has ten or more counts. Its antigen is not identified. The PBMCs used were ones drawn from 7.5 to 10 ml of fresh peripheral blood. The length of the CDR3 is 16 residues. J gave up 2 bases and V 1 base, and 3 bases lay outside the gene matches. CDR1 and CDR2 from the germline V gene are LGHNA and YSLEER. From RNA, the CDR3 regions of TCR beta chains were amplified and sequenced. HTBI-primed first-round RT-PCR preceded second-round multiplex PCR. TCRdb reanalysed the multiplex PCR reads using MiXCR and keeps one entry per CDR3 protein. The data show 350,000 to 450,000 distinct CDR3 sequences, over 20% seen once. The sample belongs to a study of Graves' ophthalmopathy and Graves' hyperthyroidism. Study as a whole: Ahead of any treatment, peripheral blood was obtained at the initial diagnosis.

Points from the study as a whole: The model flagged ophthalmopathy progression at 65% to 71% sensitivity and roughly 72% specificity. Most expanded clonotypes in thyroid above 0.001 frequency also showed up in blood.

The sequenced material came from peripheral blood. This chain joins TRBV4-3 and TRBJ2-7; TRBD2 matches 12 bases. This clonotype originated in a woman under 30 with stable Graves' hyperthyroidism. In nucleotides, the CDR3 is TGCGCCAGCAGCCAAGCAGCTAGCGGGAGGGCCTACGAGCAGTACTTC. Residues: CASSQAASGRAYEQYF.